This T cell receptor beta chain was profiled in a study of blood T cells in healthy people across ages. Whole-study results and caveats: CMV infection status of these donors was not known. Naive T cell percentage by flow cytometry tracked strongly with beta diversity.

This clonotype showed up just a few times. Its antigen is unidentified. A second PCR, run for 7 to 11 cycles, used a sample-barcoded 5' primer plus a J-beta primer mix. The template-switch adaptor was a 5' adaptor with 12 random nucleotides. It tagged each cDNA molecule. A single record per CDR3 protein comes from TCRdb applying MiXCR to the 5' RACE reads. This table holds over 1,500,000 distinct CDR3 sequences, around 50% found once. Peripheral blood samples of 9 to 10 milliliters were drawn from each donor. The germline V gene has CDR1 MNHEY and CDR2 SMNVEV (reference sequence). Trimming took 6 bases from V and 4 from J; bases not matched to a gene: 10. CDR3 length equals 15 residues.

The V call is TRBV27, the J call TRBJ1-2; 8 bases are a match to TRBD1. The clonotype was recovered from a woman aged 40 to 50 in good health. The sample taken for sequencing was blood. In DNA form, the CDR3 reads TGTGCCAGCAGCGACCTACAGGGGGTGATCTATGGCTACACCTTC. Translation: CASSDLQGVIYGYTF.